The 32 T cell receptor beta chains listed next were all sequenced from one sample in a study of a mutant IDH1 vaccine in newly diagnosed glioma. Sequencing was performed with immunoSEQ multiplex PCR; in TCRdb, only in-frame clones are kept and a portion is missing. This sample has approximately 25,000 clones, with roughly 80% found just once. Time point noted: week 47, end of study. One vaccine dose held 300 ug of mutant IDH1 20-mer peptide and came with topical imiquimod. These receptors' targets are unknown. The specimen was PBMCs, collected from a glioma patient whose treatment included an IDH1 peptide vaccine. The source is a man aged 35-49 years with glioma. Some clones in this sample may be carry-over from other donors' samples.

This chain connects TRBV19 to TRBJ1-5, with D uncertain. Germline CDR1 reads LNHDA; CDR2 reads SQIVND (reference sequence). The CDR3 has 16 amino acids. The V and J ends lost 0 bases and 1 base respectively, with 10 bases between them. CDR3 coding DNA: TGTGCCAGTAGTATAGATCCTGGCGGGAGCAATCAGCCCCAGCATTTT. Protein sequence: CASSIDPGGSNQPQHF. Full variable domain (remainder filled in from reference TRBV19 and TRBJ1-5): DGGITQSPKYLFRKEGQNVTLSCEQNLNHDAMYWYRQDPGQGLRLIYYSQIVNDFQKGDIAEGYSVSREKKESFPLTVTSAQKNPTAFYLCASSIDPGGSNQPQHFGDGTRLSIL.

This clone was recorded only once. The chain is built from TRBV10-2 and TRBJ1-4, with D possibly matching TRBD1 (6 bases). Trimming removed 0 bases at V and 7 bases at J, with 21 bases between. Germline values: CDR1 WSHSY, CDR2 SAAADI. The CDR3 covers 18 residues. The DNA of the CDR3 is TGCGCCAGCAGTGAGTCGACCGGGGGCCCCTCGGGAGGTGAAAAACTGTTTTTT. It specifies CASSESTGGPSGGEKLFF.

This clone appeared a single time. The rearrangement links TRBV7-2 to TRBJ2-7; either TRBD1 or TRBD2 may supply D (5 bases each). V dropped 6 bases and J dropped 3 bases, with 9 bases sitting between them. This CDR3 comprises 12 residues. Germline CDR1 and CDR2: SGHTA and FQGNSA. The CDR3 protein is CASRLGVYEQYF. In DNA, the CDR3 is TGTGCCAGCAGACTAGGGGTCTACGAGCAGTACTTC.

The V gene is TRBV18, the J gene TRBJ1-1; D perhaps matches TRBD1 (6 bases). Germline CDR1 is KGHSH and CDR2 is LQKENI. The CDR3 totals 14 residues. With 6 bases removed from V and 5 bases from J, the gap between germline ends came to 16 bases. CDR3: CASSPAPRGTEAFF. The CDR3 DNA reads as TGTGCCAGCTCGCCCGCTCCCAGGGGAACTGAAGCTTTCTTT.

The chain employs TRBV12-5 and TRBJ1-1; D gene uncertain. V was cut by 6 bases and J by 8 bases, with 13 bases left in between. Per germline, CDR1 LGHNT and CDR2 FRNRAP. This CDR3 spans 12 amino acids. The CDR3 DNA follows: TGTGCTAGTGGCTTAGACTTACCCGAAGCTTTCTTT. Translation: CASGLDLPEAFF.

The chain couples TRBV27 to TRBJ2-1, with 8 bases aligning to TRBD2. Trimming took 2 bases from V and 2 from J; bases not matched to a gene: 5. The CDR3 is 16 residues long. Germline CDR1 is MNHEY and CDR2 is SMNVEV (reference sequence). CDR3 region: CASSLGPGGPYNEQFF. The CDR3 region has the DNA TGTGCCAGCAGTTTAGGTCCGGGGGGGCCCTACAATGAGCAGTTCTTC.

The chain links TRBV7-9 to TRBJ1-1, with TRBD1 matching 10 bases. The V segment lost 4 bases and the J segment 5 bases; nucleotides outside the gene matches: 7. This CDR3 region has 15 residues. CDR1 is SEHNR and CDR2 is FQNEAQ in the germline V gene (reference sequence). CDR3 sequence reads: CASSWLTGGATEAFF. The CDR3 bases are TGTGCCAGCAGCTGGTTGACAGGGGGCGCGACTGAAGCTTTCTTT.

The chain carries TRBV5-1 and TRBJ1-4, with 9 bases fitting TRBD1. CDR1 and CDR2 (germline): SGHRS, YFSETQ. This CDR3 has 15 amino acids. Trimming cost V 4 bases and J 7 bases; bases outside gene matches: 8. For the CDR3, the DNA is TGCGCCAGCAGCCTCACAGGGGGCGGCGGTGAAAAACTGTTTTTT. This translates into CASSLTGGGGEKLFF.

J is TRBJ1-1 and V is TRBV28; D perhaps matches TRBD1 (5 bases). Between the trimmed V and J ends, which lost 10 bases and 0 bases, there was a span of 12 bases. The CDR3 consists of 13 residues. In germline, CDR1 is MDHEN, CDR2 SYDVKM. The CDR3 bases are TGTGCCACCATAAGACAGATGAACACTGAAGCTTTCTTT. It translates to CATIRQMNTEAFF. The entire variable domain, with the rest obtained from reference TRBV28 and TRBJ1-1, is as follows: DVKVTQSSRYLVKRTGEKVFLECVQDMDHENMFWYRQDPGLGLRLIYFSYDVKMKEKGDIPEGYSVSREKKERFSLILESASTNQTSMYLCATIRQMNTEAFFGQGTRLTVV.

This clone was observed a handful of times. V is TRBV7-2 and J is TRBJ1-5; 9 bases map to TRBD1. Per the germline V gene, CDR1 is SGHTA and CDR2 is FQGNSA. V was pared by 6 bases and J by 4 bases, with 7 bases of the junction left unmatched. This CDR3 is built from 15 residues. CDR3 protein: CASSPDRGENQPQHF. The CDR3 bases are TGTGCCAGCAGTCCGGACAGGGGAGAAAATCAGCCCCAGCATTTT. The complete variable domain, with remaining parts taken from reference TRBV7-2 and TRBJ1-5, reads GAGVSQSPSNKVTEKGKDVELRCDPISGHTALYWYRQSLGQGLEFLIYFQGNSAPDKSGLPSDRFSAERTGGSVSTLTIQRTQQEDSAVYLCASSPDRGENQPQHFGDGTRLSIL.

The J gene is TRBJ1-1, the V gene TRBV2, with TRBD1 as a possible D gene (5 bases). Trimming shortened V by 6 bases and J by 2 bases, and 10 bases separated the two germline ends. Germline CDR1 reads SNHLY; CDR2 reads FYNNEI. This CDR3 comprises 13 residues. Here the CDR3 DNA reads TGTGCCAGCAGACGACAGTTTAACACTGAAGCTTTCTTT. Its protein product is CASRRQFNTEAFF. The full variable domain, completed using reference TRBV2 and TRBJ1-1, is EPEVTQTPSHQVTQMGQEVILRCVPISNHLYFYWYRQILGQKVEFLVSFYNNEISEKSEIFDDQFSVERPDGSNFTLKIRSTKLEDSAMYFCASRRQFNTEAFFGQGTRLTVV.

The genes are TRBV28 and TRBJ1-5, with 10 positions matching TRBD1. The CDR3 covers 16 residues. In germline, CDR1 is MDHEN, CDR2 SYDVKM. The junction had 5 bases not matched to a gene; V was cut back by 6 bases and J by 0 bases. The CDR3, as DNA: TGTGCCAGCAGGGGGACAGGGGTGGGTAGCAATCAGCCCCAGCATTTT. Protein sequence: CASRGTGVGSNQPQHF. Full variable domain (missing parts from reference TRBV28 and TRBJ1-5): DVKVTQSSRYLVKRTGEKVFLECVQDMDHENMFWYRQDPGLGLRLIYFSYDVKMKEKGDIPEGYSVSREKKERFSLILESASTNQTSMYLCASRGTGVGSNQPQHFGDGTRLSIL.

This clone came up a few times. The chain uses TRBV6-5 and TRBJ2-5, with D possibly TRBD1 on 6 matching bases. Deletions cut 10 bases from V and 4 bases from J, with 13 bases between. The CDR3 loop spans 12 amino acids. The germline CDR1 and CDR2 sequences are MNHEY and SVGAGI. The CDR3 reads CATQGPRETQYF. CDR3 coding DNA: TGTGCCACCCAGGGGCCTAGAGAGACCCAGTACTTC.

J is TRBJ1-1 and V is TRBV12-5; TRBD1 agrees at 7 bases. Germline V gives CDR1 LGHNT, CDR2 FRNRAP. The CDR3 is 13 amino acids. The ends lost 5 bases at V and 8 bases at J; junction bases unmatched: 8. CDR3 bases: TGTGCTAGTGGTCTATACCGGGACAGCGAAGCTTTCTTT. Translated: CASGLYRDSEAFF.

The chain combines TRBV10-3 with TRBJ1-2, with a weak D call TRBD1 (5 bases). This CDR3 is 14 amino acids long. Trimming left V 3 bases short and J 8 bases short, with 16 bases between. From germline, CDR1 is ENHRY and CDR2 SYGVKD. The CDR3 is CAISESRGGKGYTF. In nucleotides, the CDR3 is TGTGCCATCAGTGAATCGCGGGGGGGAAAGGGCTACACCTTC.

The chain has TRBV16 and TRBJ1-1, with D perhaps matching TRBD1 (6 bases). This CDR3 region has 17 residues. Germline V gene sequence: CDR1 KGHSY, CDR2 FQNENV. V was pared by 4 bases and J by 2 bases, with 20 bases between. The CDR3 region is CASSRTGGRGLNTEAFF. The DNA for the CDR3 is TGTGCCAGCAGCCGCACGGGGGGCAGGGGATTAAACACTGAAGCTTTCTTT.

The CDR3 is CASSFGGAGLSTGELFF. The CDR3 DNA reads TGTGCCAGCAGCTTTGGGGGCGCGGGGTTAAGCACCGGGGAGCTGTTTTTT. The V gene is TRBV7-9, the J gene TRBJ2-2; D may be TRBD1 or TRBD2 (6 bases each). This CDR3 region has 17 residues. Trimming left V 3 bases short and J 4 bases short, with 18 bases between. CDR1 is SEHNR and CDR2 is FQNEAQ in the germline V gene (reference sequence).

This clone was seen more than once but under ten times. The gene calls are TRBV10-3 and TRBJ1-1; perhaps TRBD1 as D (5 bases). The CDR3 consists of 15 residues. V was shortened by 0 bases and J by 5 bases, with 13 bases between the two germline ends. Germline values: CDR1 ENHRY, CDR2 SYGVKD. The CDR3 DNA is TGTGCCATCAGTGAGTCGCAGGGAGTCCTAACTGAAGCTTTCTTT. This encodes CAISESQGVLTEAFF.

The chain joins TRBV5-1 to TRBJ2-3, with D tentatively TRBD2 (5 bases). The CDR3 spans 15 residues. V was clipped by 4 bases and J by 6 bases, with 18 bases between them. Germline lookup yields CDR1 SGHRS and CDR2 YFSETQ. DNA for the CDR3: TGCGCCAGCAGCCCGGAGCGGAGGTCCTTCGATACGCAGTATTTT. Protein product: CASSPERRSFDTQYF. Using reference TRBV5-1 and TRBJ2-3 for the parts outside the CDR3, the full variable domain is KAGVTQTPRYLIKTRGQQVTLSCSPISGHRSVSWYQQTPGQGLQFLFEYFSETQRNKGNFPGRFSGRQFSNSRSEMNVSTLELGDSALYLCASSPERRSFDTQYFGPGTRLTVL.

The chain carries TRBV7-9 and TRBJ1-1; D remains unclear. Germline values: CDR1 SEHNR, CDR2 FQNEAQ (reference sequence). This CDR3 contains 13 residues. Trimming took 4 bases from V and 10 from J, leaving 16 bases between them. The CDR3 region is CASSSDRNRVAFF. The CDR3 DNA reads as TGTGCCAGCAGCTCCGATAGAAACCGTGTAGCTTTCTTT.

The chain is built from TRBV10-3 and TRBJ1-2, with 9 nucleotides matching TRBD1. Looked up from germline, CDR1 is ENHRY and CDR2 is SYGVKD. The CDR3 is 14 amino acids. Trimming at V came to 10 bases and at J to 4 bases, leaving 10 bases not matched to a gene. The CDR3 sequence: CATAEGTGRYGYTF. The CDR3 DNA reads as TGTGCCACCGCAGAGGGGACAGGGCGCTATGGCTACACCTTC.

This sequence joins TRBV6-1 and TRBJ1-5, with D hard to call. V was pared by 4 bases and J by 1 base, with 17 bases between. Germline V gene data show CDR1 as MNHNS and CDR2 as SASEGT. The CDR3 is 17 residues long. CDR3 sequence: CASSGNGGRWSNQPQHF. CDR3 bases: TGTGCCAGCAGTGGGAACGGTGGACGGTGGAGCAATCAGCCCCAGCATTTT.

J is TRBJ1-2 and V is TRBV6-1, with TRBD1 matching over 7 bases. The V and J ends lost 7 bases and 2 bases, in that order; junction bases with no gene match: 7. This CDR3 is built from 14 residues. In germline, CDR1 is MNHNS, CDR2 SASEGT. The CDR3 sequence: CASIDRVNNYGYTF. CDR3 nucleotides: TGTGCCAGCATTGACAGGGTCAACAACTATGGCTACACCTTC.

This chain uses TRBV9 with TRBJ2-7; the D call may be TRBD1 or TRBD2 (5 bases each). This CDR3 spans 17 amino acids. The germline CDR1 and CDR2 sequences are SGDLS and YYNGEE. V lost 3 bases, J lost 7 bases, and 26 bases lay in between. CDR3 loop: CASSAVPQSGTWGEQYF. CDR3 nucleotides: TGTGCCAGCAGCGCAGTTCCCCAGTCCGGGACGTGGGGAGAGCAGTACTTC.

The genes are TRBV20-1 and TRBJ1-1, with no clear D. CDR1 DFQATT and CDR2 SNEGSKA come from the germline V gene (reference sequence). Deletions cut 2 bases from V and 8 bases from J, with 9 bases between. The length of the CDR3 is 11 residues. The CDR3 DNA sequence: TGCAGTGCTAGATCCGGGAACGAAGCTTTCTTT. Translating it yields CSARSGNEAFF.

The rearrangement joins TRBV2 to TRBJ1-4; D gene unclear. CDR1 SNHLY and CDR2 FYNNEI come from the germline V gene. V shed 6 bases and J shed 8 bases, with 10 bases lying between them. The CDR3 is 12 amino acids. CDR3 amino acids: CASREVEEKLFF. CDR3 nucleotides: TGTGCCAGCAGAGAGGTTGAGGAAAAACTGTTTTTT.

CDR3 DNA sequence: TGCAGCGCTCTAGCCGAGACCCAGTACTTC. As protein: CSALAETQYF. The chain employs TRBV29-1 and TRBJ2-5; possible D gene TRBD2, 5 bases. Germline assignment: CDR1 SQVTM and CDR2 ANQGSEA. V was shortened by 7 bases and J by 5 bases, with 8 bases between the two germline ends. The CDR3 covers 10 residues.

V is TRBV4-1 and J is TRBJ1-1; a possible D gene is TRBD1 (6 bases). This CDR3 has 15 amino acids. Germline lookup yields CDR1 MGHRA and CDR2 YSYEKL. Trimming removed 4 bases at V and 1 base at J, with 13 bases between. CDR3 sequence: CASSPSGVGNTEAFF. The CDR3 coding sequence is TGCGCCAGCAGCCCATCAGGGGTTGGGAACACTGAAGCTTTCTTT.

The chain employs TRBV5-1 and TRBJ2-7, with 10 bases aligning to TRBD1. The J segment lost 0 bases and the V segment lost 2 bases, leaving 8 bases of the junction unmatched. Germline V lookup: CDR1 SGHRS, CDR2 YFSETQ. The CDR3 has 17 amino acids. The CDR3 is CASSFRDRGSGSYEQYF. The CDR3 nucleotides read TGCGCCAGCAGCTTCCGGGACAGGGGTTCAGGCTCCTACGAGCAGTACTTC.

The chain has TRBV29-1 and TRBJ1-5; tentatively, D is TRBD1 (5 bases). The ends were cut back, 8 bases at V and 7 bases at J, with 15 bases in the middle. The CDR3 consists of 12 residues. CDR1 SQVTM and CDR2 ANQGSEA come from the germline V gene. The CDR3 region is CSIRQRDQPQHF. CDR3 nucleotides: TGCAGCATCCGACAGAGGGACCAGCCCCAGCATTTT.

This clone turned up a few times. The chain links TRBV10-3 to TRBJ2-7; D unclear. The V end was cut by 0 bases, the J end by 7 bases, with 7 bases between. This CDR3 is built from 12 residues. Looked up from germline, CDR1 is ENHRY and CDR2 is SYGVKD. For the CDR3, the DNA is TGTGCCATCAGTGAGTCGAGTTCGGAGCAGTACTTC. Encoded protein: CAISESSSEQYF.

The V call is TRBV7-9, the J call TRBJ2-7; D might be TRBD1 (6 bases). Per germline, CDR1 SEHNR and CDR2 FQNEAQ (reference sequence). The germline V and J ends were trimmed by 3 bases and 2 bases, with 11 bases remaining between them. CDR3 length: 14 amino acids. This chain's CDR3 is CASSFPDRAYEQYF. The CDR3 DNA follows: TGTGCCAGCAGCTTTCCGGACAGAGCCTACGAGCAGTACTTC.